These T cell receptor beta chains were read from a single sample in a study of T cells in Graves' hyperthyroidism and ophthalmopathy. TCRdb passed the multiplex PCR reads through MiXCR, listing each CDR3 protein once. The sample carries about 400,000 distinct CDR3 sequences, more than 12% recorded once. The sequencing sample was made of blood. The receptors originated from a middle-aged man with Graves' ophthalmopathy. Each CDR3 is given with its conserved first and last residue. The D gene is left open where the match is weak. Rows may omit the clone size; those that give it use once, few, many or a size class.

>TRBV3-1|many|TRBJ2-2|TRBD1|14
CASSQNRGIGELFF
TGTGCCAGCAGCCAGAACAGGGGAATCGGGGAGCTGTTTTTT
>TRBV2|many|TRBJ2-7|TRBD2|14
CASNPSGAVGEQYF
TGTGCCAGCAACCCTAGCGGGGCCGTGGGGGAGCAGTACTTC
>TRBV15|many|TRBJ2-1|TRBD2|16
CATSRASGKAYNEQFF
TGTGCCACCAGCAGGGCTAGCGGGAAAGCCTACAATGAGCAGTTCTTC
>TRBV12-3/TRBV12-4|few|TRBJ2-1|-|15
CASSLERRPHNEQFF
TGTGCCAGCAGCTTAGAGAGAAGACCACACAATGAGCAGTTCTTC
>TRBV20-1|many|TRBJ2-2|-|12
CSATKLAGELFF
TGCAGTGCTACGAAACTGGCCGGGGAGCTGTTTTTT
>TRBV7-6|many|TRBJ2-7|-|13
CAVRGDLSYEQYF
TGTGCCGTCAGGGGGGACCTCTCCTACGAGCAGTACTTC
>TRBV7-9|many|TRBJ2-5|-|14
CASRHEGPQETQYF
TGTGCCAGCAGACACGAAGGGCCCCAAGAGACCCAGTACTTC
>TRBV3-1|many|TRBJ1-1|-|15
CANSQTGTPNTEAFF
TGTGCCAACAGCCAGACCGGGACTCCCAACACTGAAGCTTTCTTT
>TRBV10-3|-|TRBJ1-2|TRBD1|15
CAISELTGAPYGYTF
TGTGCCATCAGTGAATTGACAGGGGCCCCTTATGGCTACACCTTC
>TRBV20-1|many|TRBJ2-7|TRBD2|13
CSASGLASVEQYF
TGCAGTGCTTCGGGACTAGCTTCTGTCGAGCAGTACTTC
>TRBV10-3|-|TRBJ2-3|-|18
CAISEGPGERGGTDTQYF
TGTGCCATCAGTGAAGGTCCGGGGGAAAGGGGTGGCACAGATACGCAGTATTTT
>TRBV9|few|TRBJ1-1|TRBD1|13
CASSDRTGTEAFF
TGTGCCAGCAGCGACCGGACAGGCACTGAAGCTTTCTTT
>TRBV12-3/TRBV12-4|many|TRBJ1-2|-|13
CASSSTRTYGYTF
TGTGCCAGCAGTTCGACAAGGACCTATGGCTACACCTTC
>TRBV28|-|TRBJ2-7|-|15
CASSLTPADSYEQYF
TGTGCCAGCAGTTTAACCCCTGCGGACTCCTACGAGCAGTACTTC
>TRBV2|-|TRBJ1-1|-|14
CASSPGRMNTESFF
TGTGCCAGCAGCCCGGGACGGATGAACACTGAATCTTTCTTT
>TRBV4-1|-|TRBJ2-7|TRBD2|14
CASRRTSGNSEQYF
TGCGCCAGCAGGCGGACTAGCGGGAACTCCGAGCAGTACTTC
>TRBV4-1|few|TRBJ2-7|TRBD2|15
CASSRGAGGMYEQYF
TGCGCCAGCAGCCGTGGTGCGGGGGGCATGTACGAGCAGTACTTC
>TRBV20-1|many|TRBJ1-2|-|15
CSARDMEKSVYGYTF
TGCAGTGCTAGAGATATGGAAAAGTCGGTCTATGGCTACACCTTC
>TRBV19|-|TRBJ1-5|-|12
CASRDEGEPQHF
TGTGCCAGTAGAGACGAAGGGGAGCCCCAGCATTTT
>TRBV24-1|-|TRBJ2-3|-|18
CATSDDLEGHGFTDTQYF
TGTGCCACCAGTGATGACTTGGAGGGCCATGGTTTCACAGATACGCAGTATTTT
>TRBV27|few|TRBJ2-7|-|13
CASRVGSSYEQYF
TGTGCCAGCAGAGTCGGTAGCTCCTACGAGCAGTACTTC
>TRBV20-1|-|TRBJ2-3|TRBD2|18
CSARDGASGPGSTDTQYF
TGCAGTGCTAGAGATGGGGCTAGCGGGCCCGGTAGCACAGATACGCAGTATTTT
>TRBV6-5|-|TRBJ2-1|-|14
CVSSYAALANEQFF
TGTGTCAGCAGTTATGCGGCCCTGGCCAATGAGCAGTTCTTC
>TRBV20-1|many|TRBJ2-5|-|10
CSARGQTQYF
TGCAGTGCGAGAGGTCAGACCCAGTACTTC